This TCR beta chain was sequenced in a study of radiation and T cells in renal cell carcinoma. Study results and limitations: From baseline, blood top tumor clonotypes peaked at 2 weeks post-radiation.

Assay: immunoSEQ multiplex PCR; the TCRdb copy retains only in-frame clones and omits some. Counted here are some 80,000 clones, 80% to 90% occurring once; the ten biggest clones make up 22%. The CDR3 runs to 13 residues. With 5 bases removed from V and 5 bases from J, the gap between germline ends came to 10 bases. Germline lookup yields CDR1 MNHEY and CDR2 SMNVEV (reference sequence). A note on this clone: Its target is not known.

Stated time point: blood 2 weeks post-SBRT. The treatment here: 15 Gy SBRT to primary tumor, nephrectomy 4 weeks later. The rearrangement uses TRBV27 and TRBJ1-3; D gene unclear. Specimen: blood, collected from a patient whose treatment included radiotherapy and nephrectomy. The sequence came from a woman in her 50s with renal cell carcinoma. CDR3 loop: CASSNRMRNTIYF. The CDR3 DNA reads as TGTGCCAGCAGTAACCGGATGAGAAACACCATATATTTT.